This TCR beta chain was captured in a study of Ad26.COV2.S vaccination and SARS-CoV-2 variants. Study context: Of the COV1001 trial arms, the Ad26.COV2.S arm included the donor. In the study, Ad26.COV2.S was injected intramuscularly once, or twice 56 days apart. Study conclusions and caveats: Measures of TCR breadth and depth may have fallen short of total T cell responses.

Clones were sequenced by immunoSEQ multiplex PCR, and TCRdb holds only the in-frame ones, with some missing. The data hold a few hundred thousand clones, with about nine tenths observed a single time. Documented treatment: 15 to 20 received Ad26.COV2.S at low or high dose, single or two shots; 5 received placebo; per-sample allocation not given. Material that was analyzed had been drawn on day 63 after the first vaccine or placebo injection. This clone was detected only a few times. Its antigen is still unknown. Germline CDR1 and CDR2: SEHNR and FQNEAQ (reference sequence). Trimming removed 4 bases at V and 7 bases at J, with 20 bases between. This CDR3 contains 15 residues.

The sequences come from peripheral blood, collected in a trial of Ad26.COV2.S vaccine versus placebo. The chain employs TRBV7-9 and TRBJ2-7; TRBD2 might be the D (6 bases). The sequence came from a person aged 18-60 years who received the Ad26.COV2.S COVID-19 vaccine or a placebo. The CDR3 nucleotides are TGTGCCAGCAGCTGGGACCAGGGAGGTACTTGGGAGCAGTACTTC. Protein product: CASSWDQGGTWEQYF.